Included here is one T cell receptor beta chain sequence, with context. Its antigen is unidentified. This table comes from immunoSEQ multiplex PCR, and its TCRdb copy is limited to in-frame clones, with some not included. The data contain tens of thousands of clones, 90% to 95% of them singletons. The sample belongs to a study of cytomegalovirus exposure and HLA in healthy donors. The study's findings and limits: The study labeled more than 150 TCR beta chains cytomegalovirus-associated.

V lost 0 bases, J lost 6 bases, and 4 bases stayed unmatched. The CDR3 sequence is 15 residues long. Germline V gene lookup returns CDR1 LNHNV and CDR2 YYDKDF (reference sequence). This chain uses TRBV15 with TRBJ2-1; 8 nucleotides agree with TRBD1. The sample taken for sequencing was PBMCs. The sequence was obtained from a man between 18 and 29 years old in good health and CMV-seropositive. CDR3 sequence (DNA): TGTGCCACCAGCAGAGATTCGACAGGGGCCAATGAGCAGTTCTTC. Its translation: CATSRDSTGANEQFF.